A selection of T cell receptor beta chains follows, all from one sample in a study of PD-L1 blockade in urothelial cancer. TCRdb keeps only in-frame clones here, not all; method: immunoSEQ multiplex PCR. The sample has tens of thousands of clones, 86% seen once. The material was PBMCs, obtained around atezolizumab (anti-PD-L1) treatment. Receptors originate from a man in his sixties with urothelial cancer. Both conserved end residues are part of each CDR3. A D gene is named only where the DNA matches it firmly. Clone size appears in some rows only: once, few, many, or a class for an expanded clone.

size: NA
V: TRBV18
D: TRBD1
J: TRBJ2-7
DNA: TGTGCCAGCTCACCAAACCTTCTCCGGGACAGCTTCTCCTACGAGCAGTACTTC
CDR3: CASSPNLLRDSFSYEQYF

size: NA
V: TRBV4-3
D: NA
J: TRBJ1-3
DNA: TGCGCCAGCAGCCAAGAAAGTACAGCCTCTGGAAACACCATATATTTT
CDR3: CASSQESTASGNTIYF

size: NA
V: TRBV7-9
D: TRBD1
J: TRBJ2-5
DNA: TGTGCCAGCAGAGACACAGGGGACGCAACCGCCGCAGAGACCCAGTACTTC
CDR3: CASRDTGDATAAETQYF

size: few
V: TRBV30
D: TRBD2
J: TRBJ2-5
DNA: TGTGCCTGGAGTGTACGACTAGCGGGGGTAGAGACCCAGTACTTC
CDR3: CAWSVRLAGVETQYF

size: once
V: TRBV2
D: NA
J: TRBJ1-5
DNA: TGTGCCAGTAGTACCGAGAGCAATCAGCCCCAGCATTTT
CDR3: CASSTESNQPQHF

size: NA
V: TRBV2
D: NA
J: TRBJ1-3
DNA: TGTGCCAGCGGAGGCGAGGGAGTCTCTGGAAACACCATATATTTT
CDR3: CASGGEGVSGNTIYF

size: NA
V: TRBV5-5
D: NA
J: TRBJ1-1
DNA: TGTGCCAGCAGCGTACAGGGGAACACTGAAGCTTTCTTT
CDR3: CASSVQGNTEAFF

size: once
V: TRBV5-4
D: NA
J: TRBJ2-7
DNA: TGTGCCAGCAGCTTGTTGGGGGGGCACTCCTACGAGCAGTACTTC
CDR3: CASSLLGGHSYEQYF

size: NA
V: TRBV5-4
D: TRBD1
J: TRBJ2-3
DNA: TGTGCCAGCAGAACCGGGACAGGGAGTCCAGATACGCAGTATTTT
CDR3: CASRTGTGSPDTQYF

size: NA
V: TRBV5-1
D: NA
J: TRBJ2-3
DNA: TGCGCCAGCAGCTTGGAACAGGCGGGATTCACAGATACGCAGTATTTT
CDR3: CASSLEQAGFTDTQYF